These 17 T cell receptor beta chains were sequenced from one sample in a study of T cells after yellow fever vaccination. A single record per CDR3 protein comes from TCRdb applying MiXCR to the 5' RACE reads. The sample lists about 320,000 distinct CDR3 sequences; around 7.3% were seen once. The sequencing here drew on PBMCs, taken around 45 days after the first yellow fever vaccination. Every receptor here comes from a man in his late teens or twenties who received the YFV17D yellow fever vaccine.

This chain links TRBV20-1 with TRBJ2-3; D is possibly TRBD2 (6 bases). Deletions cut 6 bases from V and 1 base from J, with 11 bases between. The CDR3 has 13 residues. Per germline, CDR1 DFQATT and CDR2 SNEGSKA (reference sequence). CDR3 sequence: CSAPPGGTDTQYF. CDR3 nucleotide sequence: TGCAGTGCGCCCCCGGGGGGCACAGATACGCAGTATTTT.

Comments on this clonotype: This CDR3 fails to terminate in the conserved phenylalanine or tryptophan, so it likely reflects a read error. This sequence joins TRBV11-3 and TRBJ2-3; perhaps D is TRBD1 or TRBD2 (6 bases each). Trimming stripped 5 bases from V and 8 bases from J, with 11 bases between. There are 12 residues in the CDR3. Germline CDR1 SGHNT, CDR2 YENEEA. CDR3 DNA sequence: TGTGCCAGCAGCACCGAGGGGGGTACGCAGTATCTT. It yields the protein CASSTEGGTQYL.

The chain is built from TRBV20-1 and TRBJ2-7; 8 nucleotides match TRBD1. The ends lost 7 bases at V and 1 base at J; junction bases unmatched: 6. This CDR3 contains 13 residues. Germline V CDR1 and CDR2: DFQATT, SNEGSKA (reference sequence). The CDR3 sequence: CSVRGLLSYEQYF. The DNA for the CDR3 is TGCAGTGTCAGGGGGCTCTTATCCTACGAGCAGTACTTC.

The DNA of the CDR3 is TGTGCCAGCAGCTTAAGTTCGACGGGGGGAACTGAAGCTTTCTTT. Translated, it gives CASSLSSTGGTEAFF. The rearrangement uses TRBV7-9 and TRBJ1-1, with a tentative D call TRBD1 (5 bases). The length of the CDR3 is 15 residues. The V gene lost 2 bases and the J gene lost 5 bases, with 15 bases spanning the gap. CDR1 and CDR2 (germline): SEHNR, FQNEAQ (reference sequence).

The chain employs TRBV14 and TRBJ1-2; the D is unclear. Trimming took 0 bases from V and 3 from J, leaving 11 bases between them. Germline values: CDR1 SGHDN, CDR2 FVKESK. The length of the CDR3 is 15 residues. CDR3 nucleotides: TGTGCCAGCAGCCAAGATCTAGGACGGGACTATGGCTACACCTTC. Residues: CASSQDLGRDYGYTF.

This clonotype was seen repeatedly, ten times or more. V gene TRBV12-3 or TRBV12-4 combines with J gene TRBJ1-4, with D perhaps matching TRBD1 (6 bases). There are 15 residues in the CDR3. V was cut by 2 bases and J by 8 bases, with 15 bases left in between. The DNA for the CDR3 is TGTGCCAGCAGTTTAAACGGGGGCATGGGAGAAAAACTGTTTTTT. This gives the protein CASSLNGGMGEKLFF.

This clonotype was detected a few times. The chain has TRBV5-4 and TRBJ1-1, with no clear D. The CDR3 covers 13 residues. V lost 4 bases and J 8 bases, leaving 15 bases between the germline ends. The germline V gene has CDR1 SGHNT and CDR2 YYREEE (reference sequence). CDR3 in amino acids: CASSPYLMGEAFF. CDR3 in DNA: TGTGCCAGCAGCCCCTACCTTATGGGGGAAGCTTTCTTT. Supplemented by reference TRBV5-4 and TRBJ1-1, the full variable domain reads ETGVTQSPTHLIKTRGQQVTLRCSSQSGHNTVSWYQQALGQGPQFIFQYYREEENGRGNFPPRFSGLQFPNYSSELNVNALELDDSALYLCASSPYLMGEAFFGQGTRLTVV.

This clonotype was observed a few times. The rearrangement uses TRBV3-1 and TRBJ1-6; 9 nucleotides line up with TRBD1. The CDR3 totals 14 residues. Trimming took 10 bases from V and 7 from J; bases not matched to a gene: 8. Germline V gene lookup returns CDR1 LGHDT and CDR2 YNNKEL (reference sequence). Here the CDR3 reads CATKPGTGNSPLHF. For the CDR3, the DNA is TGTGCCACTAAACCCGGGACAGGGAATTCACCCCTCCACTTT. The whole variable domain, filled in from reference TRBV3-1 and TRBJ1-6, reads DTAVSQTPKYLVTQMGNDKSIKCEQNLGHDTMYWYKQDSKKFLKIMFSYNNKELIINETVPNRFSPKSPDKAHLNLHINSLELGDSAVYFCATKPGTGNSPLHFGNGTRLTVT.

The chain combines TRBV6-2 or TRBV6-3 with TRBJ2-1; 7 bases are shared with TRBD2. The germline CDR1 and CDR2 sequences are MNHEY and SVGEGT. CDR3 length: 14 amino acids. The ends lost 5 bases at V and 2 bases at J; junction bases unmatched: 3. For the CDR3, the DNA is TGTGCCAGCAGTACCAGCGGGGCCTACAATGAGCAGTTCTTC. Amino acids: CASSTSGAYNEQFF.

This clonotype was detected a few times. The chain joins TRBV20-1 to TRBJ1-5; no clear D. Germline loops: CDR1 DFQATT, CDR2 SNEGSKA (reference sequence). Between the trimmed V and J ends, which lost 5 bases and 0 bases, there was a span of 11 bases. This CDR3 has 14 residues. The CDR3 region is CSAAPLYSNQPQHF. The DNA for the CDR3 is TGCAGTGCTGCCCCACTCTATAGCAATCAGCCCCAGCATTTT.

The rearrangement joins TRBV20-1 to TRBJ2-5; 7 nucleotides line up with TRBD2. V trimming: 7 bases; J trimming: 8 bases; junction bases outside the gene matches: 13. Germline loops: CDR1 DFQATT, CDR2 SNEGSKA (reference sequence). This CDR3 has 13 amino acids. In DNA form, the CDR3 reads TGCAGTGTCCCGGGACCGGGGACTAAAACCCAGTACTTC. This encodes CSVPGPGTKTQYF.

This clonotype was seen a handful of times. J is TRBJ1-1 and V is TRBV12-3 or TRBV12-4; 7 bases fit TRBD1. This CDR3 region has 12 residues. Germline trimming cut 5 bases from V and 6 bases from J; bases unmatched to any gene: 3. CDR3 loop: CASSQGGPEAFF. The DNA of the CDR3 is TGTGCCAGCAGTCAGGGGGGTCCTGAAGCTTTCTTT.

CDR3 amino acids: CASRAGRGHRQPQHF. CDR3 DNA: TGTGCCAGCAGGGCGGGCAGGGGGCATCGACAGCCCCAGCATTTT. This chain joins TRBV12-3 or TRBV12-4 and TRBJ1-5; TRBD1 matches 8 bases. The CDR3 runs 15 residues. Losses at the gene ends were 6 bases for V and 7 bases for J; bases not matched to a gene: 11.

This clonotype was seen a handful of times. The CDR3 DNA sequence: TGTGCCAGCAGCAGGGACGTATGGAATTCACCCCTCCACTTT. It yields the protein CASSRDVWNSPLHF. The chain links TRBV7-2 to TRBJ1-6; weak D call: TRBD1 (5 bases). The V and J ends lost 5 bases and 7 bases respectively, with 12 bases between them. Germline assignment: CDR1 SGHTA and CDR2 FQGNSA. The CDR3 extends over 14 amino acids. Combining the CDR3 with reference TRBV7-2 and TRBJ1-6 gives the whole variable domain GAGVSQSPSNKVTEKGKDVELRCDPISGHTALYWYRQSLGQGLEFLIYFQGNSAPDKSGLPSDRFSAERTGGSVSTLTIQRTQQEDSAVYLCASSRDVWNSPLHFGNGTRLTVT.

The rearrangement uses TRBV5-4 and TRBJ2-7, with 10 bases aligning to TRBD1. This CDR3 is built from 15 residues. V was pared by 3 bases and J by 2 bases, with 5 bases of the junction left unmatched. Germline CDR1 reads SGHNT; CDR2 reads YYREEE (reference sequence). CDR3 bases: TGTGCCAGCAGCTCTCCGGGACAGGGGACCTACGAGCAGTACTTC. It specifies CASSSPGQGTYEQYF.

There are a few counts of this clonotype. The rearrangement uses TRBV5-5 and TRBJ1-5, with D hard to call. Between the trimmed V and J ends, which lost 1 base and 3 bases, there was a span of 8 bases. Per the germline V gene, CDR1 is SGHKS and CDR2 is YYEKEE (reference sequence). This CDR3 is 14 amino acids long. CDR3 DNA: TGTGCCAGCAGCTTGTACAGTATCAATCAGCCCCAGCATTTT. It yields the protein CASSLYSINQPQHF.

The V gene is TRBV7-9, the J gene TRBJ2-1, with 7 bases identical to TRBD1. Germline V gene data show CDR1 as SEHNR and CDR2 as FQNEAQ (reference sequence). This CDR3 comprises 15 residues. The V gene end was trimmed by 4 bases and the J gene end by 4 bases; junction bases not matched to a gene: 7. CDR3 bases: TGTGCCAGCAGCTCCGGACAGGCGGTGTACAATGAGCAGTTCTTC. Encoded protein: CASSSGQAVYNEQFF.